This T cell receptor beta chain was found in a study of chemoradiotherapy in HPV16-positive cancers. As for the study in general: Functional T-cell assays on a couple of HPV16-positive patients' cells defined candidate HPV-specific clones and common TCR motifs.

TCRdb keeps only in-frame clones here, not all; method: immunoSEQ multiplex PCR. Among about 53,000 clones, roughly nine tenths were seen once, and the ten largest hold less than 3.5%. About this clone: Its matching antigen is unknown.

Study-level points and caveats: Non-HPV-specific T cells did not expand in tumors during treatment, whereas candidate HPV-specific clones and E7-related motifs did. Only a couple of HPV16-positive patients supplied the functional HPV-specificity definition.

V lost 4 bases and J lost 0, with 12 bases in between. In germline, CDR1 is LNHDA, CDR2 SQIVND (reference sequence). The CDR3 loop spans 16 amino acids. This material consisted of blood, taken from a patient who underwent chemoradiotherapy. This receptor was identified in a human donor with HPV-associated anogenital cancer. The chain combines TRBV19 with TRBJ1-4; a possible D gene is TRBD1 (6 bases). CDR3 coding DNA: TGTGCCAGTAGTACAGGACAGACCGCAACTAATGAAAAACTGTTTTTT. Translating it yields CASSTGQTATNEKLFF.